This T cell receptor beta chain was recorded in a study of regulatory T cells in long-lasting Graves disease. Findings and limits, study-wide: Persistent patients had more shared public clonotypes (under 3,000) than new patients (around 1,000).

This clonotype was picked up many times. Its antigen is unidentified. Described time point: newly diagnosed GD, antithyroid drugs for less than 3 months. The TCR library was made from RNA that had been extracted from PBMCs in TRIzol. Arm-PCR of CDR3 regions and iRepertoire HTBI primers were used to build TCR beta libraries. A single record per CDR3 protein comes from TCRdb applying MiXCR to the multiplex PCR reads. Here the sample spans some 400,000 distinct CDR3 sequences, 14% to 15% being singletons. Trimming removed 2 bases at V and 3 bases at J, with 17 bases between. Germline values: CDR1 MNHNS, CDR2 SASEGT. The CDR3 covers 16 residues. This same sample was also taken into another study, of T cells in Graves' hyperthyroidism and ophthalmopathy. Per that study: In the first-round RT-PCR of the TCR CDR3, the HTBI primer set was used. Most thyroid clonotypes expanded above 0.001 were also detected in blood. Ophthalmopathy onset followed model prediction by a median about 6.5 months.

This sequence joins TRBV6-1 and TRBJ2-7, with D unresolved. The sample consisted of peripheral blood mononuclear cells (PBMCs), taken at new diagnosis, from a patient treated with antithyroid drugs. This receptor was obtained from a woman aged 25-40 years with Graves disease. The CDR3 loop is CASSENDPSAGYEQYF. In DNA, the CDR3 is TGTGCCAGCAGTGAAAACGACCCCAGCGCCGGCTACGAGCAGTACTTC.